This T cell receptor beta chain derives from a study of CXCR3-negative and CXCR3-positive naive CD8 T cells. CD45RO-CCR7+CD27+CD95- defined naive CD8+ T cells. Through 5' RACE with UMI labels, the TRB cDNA libraries were prepared. TCRdb re-analyzed the 5' RACE reads; it lists each CDR3 protein once, without DNA. The sample is made up of about 90,000 distinct CDR3 sequences, and the top ten hold approximately 0.99% of it. The CDR3 runs to 14 residues. Germline V CDR1 and CDR2: LGHNA, YNFKEQ. Study-wide findings and caveats: CXCR3-negative naive cells had less hydrophobic TRB CDR3s than did CXCR3-positive naive cells. Both naive subsets had comparably high diversity; memory CD8+ cells much lower. With CXCR3 expression partially decreased after cryopreservation, most assays relied on fresh PBMCs.

In the case of this clonotype: No antigen is known for it.

Specimen: naive CXCR3- CD8+ T cells from blood. Regarding subset: CD45RO-CCR7+CD27+CD95- naive CD8+ T cells lacking CXCR3 (TNR3-). The clonotype was recovered from a human donor in good health. Some clones in this sample may be carry-over from other donors' samples. This chain connects TRBV4-2 to TRBJ2-1; absent DNA, TCRdb's TRBD2 call cannot be checked. The CDR3 sequence: CASSHGTNYNEQFF.